This is a list of T cell receptor beta chains from one sample in a study of blood T cell repertoires in COVID-19. Sequencing was performed with immunoSEQ multiplex PCR; in TCRdb, only in-frame clones are kept and a portion is missing. Among some 170,000 clones, roughly 87% were seen once, and the ten largest hold just under 4%. Specimen: peripheral blood. The source of these receptors is a woman aged 55-69 years who had recovered from COVID-19. Each CDR3 is given with its conserved first and last residue. The D gene is left open where the match is weak. Where a row states a size, it is once, few, many or the class of an expanded clone; other rows omit it.

cdr3_aa | cdr3_nt | j_call | cdr3_length | clone_size | d_call | v_call
CASSSDRDTEAFF | TGTGCCAGCAGCTCGGACAGGGACACTGAAGCTTTCTTT | TRBJ1-1 | 13 | NA | TRBD1 | TRBV7-6
CASSIRGSLSGNTIYF | TGTGCCAGTAGTATTCGGGGGTCTTTATCTGGAAACACCATATATTTT | TRBJ1-3 | 16 | NA | NA | TRBV19
CASSPQGTGELFF | TGTGCCAGCAGTCCGCAGGGAACCGGGGAGCTGTTTTTT | TRBJ2-2 | 13 | NA | NA | TRBV12-3/TRBV12-4
CASSSGQPYEQYF | TGCGCCAGCAGCTCGGGACAGCCCTACGAGCAGTACTTC | TRBJ2-7 | 13 | NA | TRBD1 | TRBV5-1
CASSDPTGTGSEQYF | TGTGCCAGCAGTGACCCTACCGGGACAGGCTCCGAGCAGTACTTC | TRBJ2-7 | 15 | NA | TRBD1 | TRBV25-1
CASRTGPYYGYTF | TGTGCCAGTCGGACAGGGCCCTACTATGGCTACACCTTC | TRBJ1-2 | 13 | NA | TRBD1 | TRBV6-5
CATSPVAGESGELFF | TGCGCCACTTCCCCGGTGGCAGGGGAGAGTGGGGAGCTGTTTTTT | TRBJ2-2 | 15 | NA | NA | TRBV5-1
CASSRPGGGTEAFF | TGTGCCAGCAGCCGCCCCGGGGGGGGCACTGAAGCTTTCTTT | TRBJ1-1 | 14 | NA | NA | TRBV3-1/TRBV3-2
CASSEELLHGYTF | TGTGCCAGCAGTGAAGAGTTACTTCATGGCTACACCTTC | TRBJ1-2 | 13 | NA | NA | TRBV6-1
CASSSGQAPLGYTF | TGTGCCAGCAGTTCGGGACAGGCCCCATTGGGCTACACCTTC | TRBJ1-2 | 14 | NA | TRBD1 | TRBV28
CASQTLRGQANTGELFF | TGTGCCAGCCAGACTCTTAGGGGGCAGGCTAACACCGGGGAGCTGTTTTTT | TRBJ2-2 | 17 | NA | TRBD1 | TRBV14
CASRSHGGIYNEQFF | TGTGCCAGCAGGTCGCACGGGGGGATTTACAATGAGCAGTTCTTC | TRBJ2-1 | 15 | once | TRBD2 | TRBV11-2
CASSQRNLDGGTQYF | TGTGCCAGCAGCCAACGTAACCTAGATGGAGGGACCCAGTACTTC | TRBJ2-5 | 15 | NA | NA | TRBV3-1/TRBV3-2
CASSEVKTSLAEQFF | TGTGCCAGCAGTGAAGTAAAAACTAGCTTGGCTGAGCAGTTCTTC | TRBJ2-1 | 15 | NA | NA | TRBV2
CASSQGGTSGGAEEQYF | TGTGCCAGCAGCCAAGGTGGAACGAGCGGGGGGGCGGAAGAGCAGTACTTC | TRBJ2-7 | 17 | NA | TRBD2 | TRBV4-2
CASSLGGGRETQYF | TGTGCCAGCAGCTTGGGCGGGGGGCGAGAGACCCAGTACTTC | TRBJ2-5 | 14 | NA | TRBD2 | TRBV5-8
CASTIRLAGGLTGANVLTF | TGTGCCAGCACCATTAGACTAGCGGGGGGATTAACTGGGGCCAACGTCCTGACTTTC | TRBJ2-6 | 19 | once | TRBD2 | TRBV2
CASSYRGIDEQYF | TGTGCCAGCAGTTACAGGGGAATCGACGAGCAGTACTTC | TRBJ2-7 | 13 | NA | TRBD1 | TRBV28
CSVAGDNYGYTF | TGCAGCGTTGCAGGGGACAACTATGGCTACACCTTC | TRBJ1-2 | 12 | NA | NA | TRBV29-1
CASSLPQGGDEQYF | TGCGCCAGCAGCTTGCCCCAGGGGGGAGACGAGCAGTACTTC | TRBJ2-7 | 14 | NA | NA | TRBV5-1
CASFNPTGLEQYF | TGTGCCAGCTTCAACCCGACAGGGCTCGAGCAGTACTTC | TRBJ2-7 | 13 | NA | TRBD1 | TRBV28
CASSRAPRDRGGNTEAFF | TGTGCCAGCAGCCGAGCGCCCCGGGACAGGGGGGGGAACACTGAAGCTTTCTTT | TRBJ1-1 | 18 | NA | TRBD1 | TRBV4-2
CASRVDGENIQYF | TGTGCCAGCAGGGTAGACGGGGAAAACATTCAGTACTTC | TRBJ2-4 | 13 | NA | NA | TRBV6-6
CASSQGMSSGGNEQFF | TGTGCCAGCAGCCAAGGGATGTCTAGCGGGGGGAATGAGCAGTTCTTC | TRBJ2-1 | 16 | NA | TRBD2 | TRBV3-1/TRBV3-2
CASSLGSRGGNQPQHF | TGTGCCAGCAGCTTAGGCAGCAGGGGCGGCAATCAGCCCCAGCATTTT | TRBJ1-5 | 16 | NA | NA | TRBV7-2
CASSQGTIAGGNTDTQYF | TGCGCCAGCAGCCAAGGGACTATCGCGGGGGGAAACACAGATACGCAGTATTTT | TRBJ2-3 | 18 | NA | TRBD2 | TRBV4-1
CASSLAPYNEQFF | TGTGCCAGCAGCTTAGCCCCTTACAATGAGCAGTTCTTC | TRBJ2-1 | 13 | NA | NA | TRBV7-2
CASSLRPGQYF | TGTGCCAGCAGCTTACGGCCAGGGCAGTACTTC | TRBJ2-7 | 11 | NA | NA | TRBV5-8
CASSPRTLSGYTF | TGTGCCAGCAGCCCCCGGACACTCTCAGGCTACACCTTC | TRBJ1-2 | 13 | many | NA | TRBV5-5
CASSVVPGQQEGTQYF | TGTGCCAGCAGCGTGGTCCCGGGACAACAGGAAGGGACCCAGTACTTC | TRBJ2-5 | 16 | NA | NA | TRBV9
CASSFDRGDFYGYTF | TGTGCCAGCAGTTTCGACCGAGGGGACTTCTATGGCTACACCTTC | TRBJ1-2 | 15 | few | NA | TRBV6-2/TRBV6-3
CASPLGQGYEQYF | TGTGCCAGCCCCTTGGGACAGGGCTACGAGCAGTACTTC | TRBJ2-7 | 13 | NA | TRBD1 | TRBV28
CATHQNSGANVLTF | TGTGCCACTCATCAGAACTCTGGGGCCAACGTCCTGACTTTC | TRBJ2-6 | 14 | NA | NA | TRBV18
CASSLAGIAGTPLDTQYF | TGCGCCAGCAGCTTGGCCGGGATAGCGGGGACCCCTTTGGATACGCAGTATTTT | TRBJ2-3 | 18 | once | TRBD2 | TRBV5-1
CASSREARGQPQHF | TGTGCCAGCAGTCGGGAGGCCAGGGGACAGCCCCAGCATTTT | TRBJ1-5 | 14 | NA | NA | TRBV2
CSAINQPQHF | TGCAGTGCTATAAATCAGCCCCAGCATTTT | TRBJ1-5 | 10 | NA | NA | TRBV20-1
CAWAGWRELFF | TGTGCCTGGGCAGGATGGCGGGAGCTGTTTTTT | TRBJ2-2 | 11 | few | NA | TRBV30
CASSLQGGGARDEQFF | TGCGCCAGCAGCTTGCAAGGCGGGGGGGCCAGAGATGAGCAGTTCTTC | TRBJ2-1 | 16 | once | TRBD2 | TRBV5-1
CASSPIGGPSWSGYTF | TGTGCCAGCAGCCCCATAGGGGGACCGTCCTGGTCTGGCTACACCTTC | TRBJ1-2 | 16 | NA | NA | TRBV11-2
CASSREVRVGTSGANVLTF | TGTGCCAGCTCAAGGGAAGTGCGGGTCGGCACCTCTGGGGCCAACGTCCTGACTTTC | TRBJ2-6 | 19 | NA | NA | TRBV18
CASIPLGQGKDNEQFF | TGTGCCAGCATCCCTCTAGGACAGGGTAAGGACAATGAGCAGTTCTTC | TRBJ2-1 | 16 | NA | TRBD1 | TRBV28
CASSPTGEANYGYTF | TGTGCCAGCAGCCCAACAGGGGAGGCTAACTATGGCTACACCTTC | TRBJ1-2 | 15 | NA | TRBD1 | TRBV9
CATSDPSGANTGELFF | TGTGCCACCAGTGACCCTAGCGGGGCGAACACCGGGGAGCTGTTTTTT | TRBJ2-2 | 16 | NA | TRBD2 | TRBV24-1
CASSQETSGGYNEQFF | TGCGCCAGCAGCCAGGAAACTAGCGGGGGTTACAATGAGCAGTTCTTC | TRBJ2-1 | 16 | many | TRBD2 | TRBV4-3
CASSLDREETQYF | TGCGCCAGCAGCTTGGACCGAGAAGAGACCCAGTACTTC | TRBJ2-5 | 13 | NA | NA | TRBV5-1
CASSFRGARGNQPQHF | TGTGCCAGCAGTTTTCGGGGGGCTCGGGGCAATCAGCCCCAGCATTTT | TRBJ1-5 | 16 | NA | NA | TRBV28
CASSQEGTSGYNEQFF | TGCGCCAGCAGCCAAGAAGGGACTAGCGGTTACAATGAGCAGTTCTTC | TRBJ2-1 | 16 | NA | TRBD2 | TRBV4-1
CASSLGHGTSGNTGELFF | TGTGCCAGCAGTTTGGGACATGGGACTAGCGGGAACACCGGGGAGCTGTTTTTT | TRBJ2-2 | 18 | NA | TRBD2 | TRBV27
CAWSVDKDSPLHF | TGTGCCTGGAGTGTGGACAAAGATTCACCCCTCCACTTT | TRBJ1-6 | 13 | NA | NA | TRBV30